These 15 T cell receptor beta chains originate from one sample sequenced in a study of early T cells in non-severe SARS-CoV-2 infection. TCRdb independently ran MiXCR on the 5' RACE reads; one entry per CDR3 protein. The table shows over 70,000 distinct CDR3 sequences, with approximately 15% occurring only once. The sequencing sample was made of whole blood. Receptors were obtained from an adult who was a healthcare worker with PCR-confirmed SARS-CoV-2 infection or an uninfected control (not recorded which).

The genes are TRBV7-9 and TRBJ1-1, with 9 positions matching TRBD1. This CDR3 spans 15 amino acids. The V and J ends lost 5 bases and 2 bases, in that order; junction bases with no gene match: 6. Germline V gene sequence: CDR1 SEHNR, CDR2 FQNEAQ (reference sequence). CDR3 DNA: TGTGCCAGCAGCCACGGGACAGGGAGCAACACTGAAGCTTTCTTT. Its protein product is CASSHGTGSNTEAFF.

The genes are TRBV11-1 and TRBJ2-7, with 7 bases aligning to TRBD1. V lost 5 bases to trimming and J lost 2 bases; unmatched junction nucleotides: 3. Per the germline V gene, CDR1 is SGHAT and CDR2 is FQDESV (reference sequence). The CDR3 has 13 residues. Here the CDR3 reads CASSRDSPYEQYF. The CDR3, as DNA: TGTGCCAGCAGCCGGGACAGCCCCTACGAGCAGTACTTC.

The chain has TRBV7-9 and TRBJ2-6; D might be TRBD1 (5 bases). Germline CDR1 reads SEHNR; CDR2 reads FQNEAQ (reference sequence). The V end was cut by 5 bases, the J end by 0 bases, with 17 bases between. The CDR3 contains 18 residues. The CDR3 spells CASSNRWQGDSGANVLTF. Written as DNA, the CDR3 is TGTGCCAGCAGCAATAGATGGCAGGGTGACTCTGGGGCCAACGTCCTGACTTTC.

The V call is TRBV5-1, the J call TRBJ1-1; D uncertain. CDR3 length equals 15 residues. V lost 4 bases to trimming and J lost 1 base, with 14 bases between them. Germline CDR1 is SGHRS and CDR2 is YFSETQ. CDR3 in amino acids: CASSRSQPPNTEAFF. The CDR3 DNA follows: TGCGCCAGCAGCCGGAGTCAACCGCCGAACACTGAAGCTTTCTTT. Full variable domain (remainder filled in from reference TRBV5-1 and TRBJ1-1): KAGVTQTPRYLIKTRGQQVTLSCSPISGHRSVSWYQQTPGQGLQFLFEYFSETQRNKGNFPGRFSGRQFSNSRSEMNVSTLELGDSALYLCASSRSQPPNTEAFFGQGTRLTVV.

Only a few counts were recorded for this clonotype. The genes are TRBV7-6 and TRBJ2-1; TRBD2 aligns across 11 bases. This CDR3 has 18 amino acids. Germline CDR1 is SGHVS and CDR2 is FNYEAQ. Germline trimming cut 1 base from V and 7 bases from J; bases unmatched to any gene: 12. As DNA, the CDR3 is TGTGCCAGCAGCTTAGTCACGGCCGGACTAGCGGGTTGGAATGAGCAGTTCTTC. This gives the protein CASSLVTAGLAGWNEQFF.

This clonotype was counted ten times or more. The genes are TRBV6-5 and TRBJ2-1, with D perhaps matching TRBD1 (7 bases). V lost 2 bases and J lost 8, with 16 bases in between. The CDR3 is 15 residues long. Germline assignment: CDR1 MNHEY and CDR2 SVGAGI. This CDR3 reads CASSYGAGGPDEQFF. The CDR3, as DNA: TGTGCCAGCAGTTACGGGGCAGGGGGGCCGGATGAGCAGTTCTTC.

As concerns this clonotype: Germline and junction disagree at one end, which may indicate a read error. The rearrangement links TRBV7-6 to TRBJ2-2; the D is unclear. There are 13 residues in the CDR3. Germline CDR1 and CDR2: SGHVS and FNYEAQ. CDR3 in amino acids: CASSRRNPGELFF. The CDR3, as DNA: TGTGCCAGCAGCCGGCGGAACCCCGGGGAGCTGTTTTTT. The entire variable domain, with the rest obtained from reference TRBV7-6 and TRBJ2-2, is as follows: GAGVSQSPRYKVTKRGQDVALRCDPISGHVSLYWYRQALGQGPEFLTYFNYEAQQDKSGLPNDRFSAERPEGSISTLTIQRTEQRDSAMYRCASSRRNPGELFFGEGSRLTVL.

The V gene is TRBV7-9, the J gene TRBJ2-7; TRBD1 agrees at 7 bases. This CDR3 is 14 amino acids long. Germline V gene data show CDR1 as SEHNR and CDR2 as FQNEAQ (reference sequence). Unmatched junction bases numbered 5, after V lost 5 bases and J lost 1 base. CDR3 nucleotides: TGTGCCAGCAGCGCGACAGGGTGGTCCTACGAGCAGTACTTC. This sequence encodes CASSATGWSYEQYF.

This clonotype was counted a few times. The chain is built from TRBV7-9 and TRBJ1-5; TRBD1 matches at 10 bases. Germline V gives CDR1 SEHNR, CDR2 FQNEAQ (reference sequence). V gave up 5 bases and J gave up 0 bases; unmatched junction bases: 4. The CDR3 spans 16 residues. The CDR3 region is CASSGGTGDSNQPQHF. CDR3 nucleotide sequence: TGTGCCAGCAGCGGGGGGACAGGGGATAGCAATCAGCCCCAGCATTTT.

The chain couples TRBV20-1 to TRBJ1-5; possibly TRBD1 for D (5 bases). Germline V gene data show CDR1 as DFQATT and CDR2 as SNEGSKA (reference sequence). Trimming took 3 bases from V and 3 from J, leaving 15 bases between them. The CDR3 has 15 residues. CDR3 DNA sequence: TGCAGTGCTAGGGCCTCGGGACGGCTCAATCAGCCCCAGCATTTT. Its protein is CSARASGRLNQPQHF.

This clonotype occurred a few times. The chain recombines TRBV7-9 with TRBJ2-1; 10 bases are shared with TRBD2. CDR1 and CDR2 (germline): SEHNR, FQNEAQ (reference sequence). The CDR3 runs to 12 residues. The V and J ends lost 1 base and 16 bases, in that order; junction bases with no gene match: 4. The CDR3 sequence: CASSLVGTSDFF. CDR3 in DNA: TGTGCCAGCAGCTTAGTGGGGACTAGCGATTTCTTC.

This clonotype appeared a few times. V usage is TRBV19 and J usage is TRBJ1-2; 8 nucleotides line up with TRBD1. J lost 6 bases, V lost 4 bases, and 13 bases had no gene match. Germline-derived CDR1 and CDR2 are LNHDA and SQIVND (reference sequence). This CDR3 has 16 amino acids. DNA of the CDR3: TGTGCCAGTAGTACTTTGGACAGGGCATCCCTGGATGGCTACACCTTC. Translation gives CASSTLDRASLDGYTF.

The rearrangement joins TRBV14 to TRBJ2-5; D is unclear. Germline V lookup: CDR1 SGHDN, CDR2 FVKESK. The CDR3 length is 13 residues. V shed 2 bases and J shed 5 bases, with 9 bases lying between them. The CDR3 nucleotides read TGTGCCAGCAGCCAATACGTCCACGAGACCCAGTACTTC. Its translation: CASSQYVHETQYF.

This clonotype was seen a handful of times. This chain uses TRBV7-9 with TRBJ1-1; TRBD1 agrees at 8 bases. The CDR3 runs 19 residues. V shed 5 bases, J shed 1 base, and the junction held 18 bases outside the gene matches. Looked up from germline, CDR1 is SEHNR and CDR2 is FQNEAQ (reference sequence). CDR3 loop: CASSPRRGQVLLENTEAFF. CDR3 sequence (DNA): TGTGCCAGCAGCCCCCGGCGGGGACAGGTCCTTTTAGAGAACACTGAAGCTTTCTTT.

This clonotype came up many times. The V gene is TRBV18, the J gene TRBJ1-4; 8 bases align to TRBD1. The CDR3 covers 14 residues. J gave up 5 bases and V 3 bases, and 2 bases lay outside the gene matches. The germline V gene encodes CDR1 KGHSH and CDR2 LQKENI. CDR3 region: CASSPGQGNEKLFF. As DNA, the CDR3 is TGTGCCAGCTCACCCGGACAGGGAAATGAAAAACTGTTTTTT. The full variable domain, with the rest looked up from reference TRBV18 and TRBJ1-4, is NAGVMQNPRHLVRRRGQEARLRCSPMKGHSHVYWYRQLPEEGLKFMVYLQKENIIDESGMPKERFSAEFPKEGPSILRIQQVVRGDSAAYFCASSPGQGNEKLFFGSGTQLSVL.